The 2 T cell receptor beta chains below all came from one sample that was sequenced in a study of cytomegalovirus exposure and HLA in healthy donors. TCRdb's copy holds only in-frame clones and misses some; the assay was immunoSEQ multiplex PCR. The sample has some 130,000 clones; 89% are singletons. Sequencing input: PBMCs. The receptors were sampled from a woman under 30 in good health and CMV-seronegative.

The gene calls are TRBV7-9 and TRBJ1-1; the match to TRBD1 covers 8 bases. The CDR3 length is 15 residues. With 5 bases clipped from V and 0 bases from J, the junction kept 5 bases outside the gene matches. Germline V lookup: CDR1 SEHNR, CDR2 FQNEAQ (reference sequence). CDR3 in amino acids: CASSLRTGMNTEAFF. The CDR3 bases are TGTGCCAGCAGCCTCCGGACAGGGATGAACACTGAAGCTTTCTTT.

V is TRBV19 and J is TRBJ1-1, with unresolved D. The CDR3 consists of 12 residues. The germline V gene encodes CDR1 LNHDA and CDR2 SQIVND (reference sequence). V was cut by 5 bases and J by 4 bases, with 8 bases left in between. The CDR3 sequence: CASSREGTEAFF. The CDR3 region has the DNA TGTGCCAGTAGTCGGGAGGGCACTGAAGCTTTCTTT.